This paragraph reports one T cell receptor beta chain. Its antigen is currently not known. Base qualities were left out, and no much larger clone turns up one base away. This sample is part of a study of blood T cell repertoires in COVID-19 (dated by TCRdb to 2019 to 2021). With regard to the full study: The collaborator samples originated in the United States, Italy and Spain and spanned the acute and convalescent phases of COVID-19. HLA class I and class II types, where available, came from metadata supplied by the sample provider rather than from assay-based typing. The repertoires were made available in a free public database intended to serve as a resource for research on the immune response to SARS-CoV-2. A de-identified subject ID, COVID-19 status, age in years and sex were almost always included in the sample metadata. The samples were drawn from two sources: the first 160 participants of the ongoing ImmuneRACE study, and 950 to 1,500 subjects contributed by 6 global collaborators. Subjects who had been exposed to COVID-19, were actively infected with it, or had recovered from it provided the deeply sampled blood TCRbeta repertoires that made up the dataset. The prospective study material was composed of cDNA or gDNA derived from T cells, B-cell-depleted T cells, or PBMCs.

Participants in the prospective study were enrolled through a virtual design, were aged 18 to 89 years, and lived in roughly 24 United States geographic areas. In the prospective study, participants were assigned to cohorts based on the clinical history participants reported in a screening survey and a study questionnaire. For ImmuneRACE Cohort 3, a participant was defined as recovered based on two consecutive negative NP/OP PCR tests, clearance by a healthcare professional, or resolution of symptoms. Each participant in the prospective study had whole blood, serum and a nasopharyngeal or oropharyngeal swab collected by mobile phlebotomists. Over a 2-month period, participants in the prospective study had the option of providing additional blood draws and questionnaires. Prospective study blood samples were shipped either frozen or at room temperature before DNA extraction. Study-level results and caveats: The amount of clinical and demographic metadata varied by source and participant and was provided uncurated.

The immunoSEQ Assay, a bias-controlled multiplex PCR, was used to amplify TCRbeta CDR3 regions from genomic DNA. The study's processing was this. The number of nucleated cells in each sample was estimated by amplification of reference gene primers within the assay. To quantify the absolute abundance of each unique TCRbeta CDR3 rearrangement, sequence reads were collapsed and filtered. Productive Simpson clonality was computed per sample as the square root of Simpson's diversity index over productive rearrangements. In its TCRdb copy, this immuneACCESS table keeps in-frame sequences only and misses some clones. Where compared with another copy, unresolved V genes explain less than half of these, and the others have no known cause. D and trimming were read from the DNA, whereas the V and J calls and clone size are those reported in that table. The table for this sample lists 160,000 or so clones; around 80% of them were counted only once. The ten top clones hold nearly 8% of the sample.

From the cysteine up to the phenylalanine, the CDR3 has a length of 16 residues. Left in the record is the CDR3 DNA by itself, 48 bases read in frame from the first base. From the germline V gene, CDR1 is KGHSH and CDR2 is LQKENI. Ends trimmed: V by 4 bases, J by 3 bases; bases unmatched to a gene: 8. The chain was built from TRBV18 and TRBJ2-2, with 7 middle bases fitting TRBD1. This TCR derives from a woman between 45 and 60 years old who had recovered from COVID-19. Sequenced material: PBMCs or T cells enriched from blood (not recorded which). The CDR3 protein: CASSRRQGVDTGELFF. The DNA sequence reads TGTGCCAGCTCACGGAGACAGGGTGTGGACACCGGGGAGCTGTTTTTT.